These 18 T cell receptor beta chains share one sample of origin, sequenced in a study of CD8 T cells in Susac syndrome. Random hexamers were used to reverse transcribe roughly 0.45 to 1 ug of RNA. TCRdb used MiXCR to reprocess the immunoSEQ multiplex PCR reads, holding one entry per CDR3 protein. The table shows around 130,000 distinct CDR3 sequences, with 94% occurring only once. Sequencing was carried out using CD4+ T cells from PBMCs. These receptors were taken from a human donor with multiple sclerosis.

V is TRBV29-1 and J is TRBJ1-1; D not certain. This CDR3 is built from 14 residues. Germline V gene lookup returns CDR1 SQVTM and CDR2 ANQGSEA. With 1 base removed from V and 0 bases from J, the gap between germline ends came to 9 bases. The CDR3, as DNA: TGCAGCGTTGAAGGATTACGGGTGAACACTGAAGCTTTCTTT. Amino acids: CSVEGLRVNTEAFF.

This chain uses TRBV29-1 with TRBJ1-6, with 8 bases fitting TRBD1. J gave up 8 bases and V 6 bases, and 12 bases lay outside the gene matches. The CDR3 consists of 15 residues. CDR1 is SQVTM and CDR2 is ANQGSEA in the germline V gene. The CDR3 sequence is CSVLLQGGSDSPLHF. The CDR3 bases are TGCAGCGTCCTATTACAGGGGGGATCAGATTCACCCCTCCACTTT.

The V gene is TRBV2, the J gene TRBJ1-5; D is perhaps TRBD1 (6 bases). V lost 3 bases to trimming and J lost 3 bases, with 12 bases between them. The CDR3 covers 15 residues. CDR1 and CDR2 (germline): SNHLY, FYNNEI. The CDR3 reads CASSDMRTVNQPQHF. DNA for the CDR3: TGTGCCAGCAGTGATATGAGGACAGTCAATCAGCCCCAGCATTTT.

This clonotype showed up just a few times. The chain couples TRBV7-8 to TRBJ1-2; D not resolved. The germline gives CDR1 SGHVS, CDR2 FQNEAQ. V was cut by 2 bases and J by 2 bases, with 6 bases left in between. The CDR3 totals 13 residues. This CDR3 reads CASSLNRNYGYTF. CDR3 nucleotide sequence: TGTGCCAGCAGCTTAAACAGAAACTATGGCTACACCTTC.

This chain links TRBV7-8 with TRBJ1-2; TRBD1 agrees at 7 bases. The CDR3 is 16 residues long. Per the germline V gene, CDR1 is SGHVS and CDR2 is FQNEAQ. After removal of 5 bases from V and 4 bases from J, the junction contained 13 bases not matched to a gene. CDR3 nucleotides: TGTGCCAGCAGCGCTCAGACAGGGATTGCTGGCTATGGCTACACCTTC. Its translation is CASSAQTGIAGYGYTF.

V is TRBV5-1 and J is TRBJ2-3; maybe TRBD2 (6 bases). The V gene's germline CDR1 is SGHRS and CDR2 YFSETQ. V was pared by 4 bases and J by 2 bases, with 14 bases between. CDR3 length: 15 residues. The DNA for the CDR3 is TGCGCCAGCAGCGGGGGACTCAGGAACACAGATACGCAGTATTTT. This encodes CASSGGLRNTDTQYF.

The J gene is TRBJ2-1, the V gene TRBV12-3 or TRBV12-4, with D possibly matching TRBD2 (6 bases). Trimming shortened V by 6 bases and J by 12 bases, and 15 bases separated the two germline ends. This CDR3 has 12 residues. CDR3 coding DNA: TGTGCCAGCAGCCCTACGTGGGGAGGGCAGTTCTTC. The encoded protein is CASSPTWGGQFF.

The chain uses TRBV29-1 and TRBJ2-3; 11 positions match TRBD2. This CDR3 spans 15 amino acids. V shed 7 bases, J shed 2 bases, and the junction held 8 bases outside the gene matches. Germline V gene sequence: CDR1 SQVTM, CDR2 ANQGSEA. Written as DNA, the CDR3 is TGCAGCGCTGGGGGACTAGCGGTAAACACAGATACGCAGTATTTT. Residues: CSAGGLAVNTDTQYF.

The J gene is TRBJ2-2, the V gene TRBV6-6; D gene uncertain. Germline values: CDR1 MNHNY, CDR2 SVGAGI (reference sequence). V was clipped by 2 bases and J by 1 base, with 8 bases between them. There are 15 residues in the CDR3. The CDR3 bases are TGTGCCAGCAGTTACGTCCAGTGGAACACCGGGGAGCTGTTTTTT. Translation gives CASSYVQWNTGELFF.

This clonotype was found once. Relative to the germline gene, one junction end is altered; a read error may explain this. The genes are TRBV12-3 or TRBV12-4 and TRBJ2-5; no reliable D call. The CDR3 has 11 amino acids. CDR3 sequence: CASSLVGTQYF. The CDR3 DNA is TGTGCCAGCAGCTTAGTCGGGACCCAGTACTTC.

This chain connects TRBV13 to TRBJ1-2, with TRBD1 matching 8 bases. The CDR3 totals 14 residues. After removal of 5 bases from V and 6 bases from J, the junction contained 8 bases not matched to a gene. In germline, CDR1 is PRHDT, CDR2 FYEKMQ (reference sequence). CDR3 coding DNA: TGTGCCAGCAGCACCGGACAGGGATTACATGGCTACACCTTC. As protein: CASSTGQGLHGYTF.

The chain uses TRBV3-1 and TRBJ1-4, with D possibly being TRBD1 (5 bases). Trimming cost V 6 bases and J 6 bases, with 14 bases left between them. The length of the CDR3 is 14 residues. Germline CDR1 is LGHDT and CDR2 is YNNKEL (reference sequence). The CDR3 DNA reads as TGTGCCAGCAGTCCTAGGGGCGGGGATGAAAAACTGTTTTTT. This translates into CASSPRGGDEKLFF.

The V gene is TRBV5-1, the J gene TRBJ2-1; 7 positions agree with TRBD2. V was clipped by 4 bases and J by 6 bases; unmatched bases: 7. Per the germline V gene, CDR1 is SGHRS and CDR2 is YFSETQ. CDR3 length equals 14 residues. The CDR3 nucleotides read TGCGCCAGCAGCGTGGCCGGGACTACCAATGAGCAGTTCTTC. Its translation is CASSVAGTTNEQFF.

This clonotype was observed a handful of times. The V gene is TRBV12-3 or TRBV12-4, the J gene TRBJ1-1, with D unresolved. This CDR3 spans 13 amino acids. V was pared by 1 base and J by 0 bases, with 3 bases between. The CDR3 coding sequence is TGTGCCAGCAGTTTAGGTCTGAACACTGAAGCTTTCTTT. It translates to CASSLGLNTEAFF.

This chain joins TRBV27 and TRBJ2-7; perhaps TRBD2 as D (7 bases). Germline CDR1 MNHEY, CDR2 SMNVEV (reference sequence). The CDR3 length is 18 residues. Trimming pared 5 bases from V and 0 bases from J, leaving 23 bases between. The CDR3 reads CASSPTGGFGGSSYEQYF. CDR3 DNA: TGTGCCAGCAGTCCCACGGGGGGCTTTGGGGGGAGCTCCTACGAGCAGTACTTC.

The rearrangement uses TRBV24-1 and TRBJ2-1, with 14 positions matching TRBD2. The V segment lost 4 bases and the J segment 9 bases; nucleotides outside the gene matches: 4. The CDR3 runs 15 residues. Germline-derived CDR1 and CDR2 are KGHDR and SFDVKD. The chain's CDR3 is CATSEGTSGSLEQFF. The CDR3, as DNA: TGTGCCACCAGTGAGGGGACTAGCGGGAGCCTTGAGCAGTTCTTC.

The chain carries TRBV25-1 and TRBJ1-1, with a possible D match to TRBD1 (5 bases). CDR3 length equals 15 residues. Looked up from germline, CDR1 is MGHDK and CDR2 is SYGVNS. Trimming took 8 bases from V and 5 from J, leaving 21 bases between them. The CDR3 DNA is TGTGCCAGCGGGGACTGGACACATAGGGGAACTGAAGCTTTCTTT. Translation gives CASGDWTHRGTEAFF.

The chain recombines TRBV10-2 with TRBJ1-1; D uncertain. V lost 2 bases, J lost 5 bases, and 9 bases lay in between. CDR1 is WSHSY, CDR2 SAAADI, per germline. There are 13 residues in the CDR3. The CDR3 DNA reads as TGCGCCAGCAGTGAGACTCGAAGGACTGAAGCTTTCTTT. It specifies CASSETRRTEAFF.